A selection of T cell receptor beta chains follows, all from one sample in a study of cytomegalovirus exposure and HLA in healthy donors. Using immunoSEQ multiplex PCR, the repertoire was profiled, and TCRdb retains in-frame clones only, with some absent. The sample contains roughly 250,000 clones, more than 75% of which appear only once. Sequencing input: PBMCs. Receptors originate from a woman aged 25 to 39 in good health and CMV-seropositive. Each CDR3 is given with its conserved first and last residue. A D gene is named only where the DNA matches it firmly. Clone size is stated in some rows and not others, as once, few, many or a class when expanded.

NA | TRBV19 | NA | CASSSQGEAAVGYTF
NA | TRBV10-1 | NA | CASSEGQHYGYTF
NA | TRBV10-3 | NA | CAISLVPRQKTSYEQYF
TRBD1 | TRBV7-8 | NA | CASSFRIQGRANYGYTF
TRBD1 | TRBV6-6 | NA | CASSTRDRGQPQHF
TRBD1 | TRBV4-2 | once | CASSPFTGTDSYEQYF
NA | TRBV30 | NA | CAWSSRGGVREKLFF
TRBD2 | TRBV6-5 | NA | CASRLAGAGELFF
TRBD1 | TRBV28 | NA | CASSLFAGGAGYEQYF
TRBD2 | TRBV5-1 | NA | CASSPLPGSGKGPDTQYF
NA | TRBV10-2 | NA | CASRIGTTNEQFF
NA | TRBV5-1 | NA | CASSLDPVNTEAFF
NA | TRBV18 | NA | CASSPSGGSYNEQFF
TRBD1 | TRBV30 | NA | CAWSAHVGQGVGELFF
NA | TRBV5-1 | NA | CASSLESAADYNEQFF
TRBD2 | TRBV2 | NA | CASRVYRLAAYEQYF
NA | TRBV6-5 | NA | CASSYSTGRDIQYF
NA | TRBV9 | NA | CASSVAGGVLGGYTF
TRBD1 | TRBV11-3 | NA | CASSVVNGQGSVGYGYTF
NA | TRBV27 | NA | CASSRESGYNEQFF
TRBD2 | TRBV13 | NA | CASSSTVSGRSHNEQFF
TRBD2 | TRBV7-9 | NA | CASSPKRETSEQYF
TRBD1 | TRBV18 | NA | CASSPGQGGNQPQHF
NA | TRBV2 | NA | CASSEGHTTEAFF
NA | TRBV29-1 | NA | CSVEAVGTEAFF
TRBD1 | TRBV5-1 | few | CASSNRDRGGMNTEAFF
TRBD2 | TRBV29-1 | NA | CSGKTSGKGYEQYF
TRBD2 | TRBV18 | NA | CASSPPAGAETQYF
TRBD2 | TRBV2 | NA | CASSASGRQFF
NA | TRBV18 | NA | CASSPGANTEAFF
NA | TRBV28 | NA | CASSFLDRTYEQYF
TRBD2 | TRBV2 | NA | CASMRGTSGRGETQYF
NA | TRBV7-3 | NA | CASSPSGNEQFF
TRBD1 | TRBV4-2 | NA | CASSQGGQVGQNTIYF
NA | TRBV20-1 | NA | CSALRNNEQFF
TRBD2 | TRBV11-2 | NA | CASSRSLAGAKNIQYF
NA | TRBV15 | NA | CATSRELSGAGSYEQYF
NA | TRBV19 | NA | CASSMSRGYTEAFF
NA | TRBV5-1 | few | CASSLDGVLGAGGELFF
NA | TRBV27 | once | CASSFSPVRMDMNTGELFF
NA | TRBV4-1 | NA | CASSDVLQQGGTGELFF
NA | TRBV4-2 | NA | CASSQDLFRVSSYEQYF
NA | TRBV19 | NA | CASSIAPGGLAKNIQYF
NA | TRBV27 | once | CASSLVSGGYQPQHF